This TCR beta chain was captured in a study of blood T cells in healthy people across ages. The study's findings and limits: TCR beta diversity tracked closely with naive T cell percentage. A roughly linear age-dependent decrease characterized TCR beta diversity per million T cells. The donors' CMV status was not determined, possibly confounding changes in expanded clonotypes.

About this clonotype: The target antigen is unknown.

The CDR3 contains 18 residues. Germline V gene sequence: CDR1 SGHTA, CDR2 FQGNSA. Unmatched junction bases numbered 8, after V lost 0 bases and J lost 2 bases. Primers used in a second PCR of roughly 6 to 11 cycles were a sample-barcoded 5' primer and a J-beta primer mix. Each cDNA molecule was tagged by a template-switch adaptor with 12 random nucleotides. TCRdb re-derived calls from the 5' RACE reads in MiXCR, one entry per CDR3 protein. This table holds over 1,500,000 distinct CDR3 sequences, about 49% found once. The sample consisted of blood. The rearrangement links TRBV7-2 to TRBJ1-4; 8 bases line up with TRBD1. The clonotype originates from a woman in her 40s in good health. CDR3 sequence: CASSLAWTGSATNEKLFF. CDR3 coding DNA: TGTGCCAGCAGCTTAGCCTGGACAGGGAGCGCGACTAATGAAAAACTGTTTTTT. Combining the CDR3 with reference TRBV7-2 and TRBJ1-4 gives the whole variable domain GAGVSQSPSNKVTEKGKDVELRCDPISGHTALYWYRQSLGQGLEFLIYFQGNSAPDKSGLPSDRFSAERTGGSVSTLTIQRTQQEDSAVYLCASSLAWTGSATNEKLFFGSGTQLSVL.